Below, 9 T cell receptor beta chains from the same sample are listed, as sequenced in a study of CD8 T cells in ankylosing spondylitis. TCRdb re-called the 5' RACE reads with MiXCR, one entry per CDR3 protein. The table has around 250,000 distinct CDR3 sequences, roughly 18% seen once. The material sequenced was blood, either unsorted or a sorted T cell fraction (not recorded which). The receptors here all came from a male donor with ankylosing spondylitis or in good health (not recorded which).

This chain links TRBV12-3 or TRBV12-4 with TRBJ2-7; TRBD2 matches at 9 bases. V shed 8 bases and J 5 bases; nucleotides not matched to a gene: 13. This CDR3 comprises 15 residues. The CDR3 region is CASGRYSGSPHEQYF. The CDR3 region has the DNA TGTGCCAGCGGACGGTATAGCGGGAGTCCCCACGAGCAGTACTTC.

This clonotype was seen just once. The CDR3 loop is CSVDLSGRVTYNEQFF. CDR3 sequence (DNA): TGCAGCGTGGACCTTAGCGGGAGGGTTACCTACAATGAGCAGTTCTTC. The chain combines TRBV29-1 with TRBJ2-1; 11 positions agree with TRBD2. The V segment lost 6 bases and the J segment 2 bases; nucleotides outside the gene matches: 9. Germline V gene sequence: CDR1 SQVTM, CDR2 ANQGSEA. This CDR3 spans 16 amino acids.

The CDR3 loop is CASSQDPASRMGAFF. The CDR3 DNA sequence: TGCGCCAGCAGCCAAGATCCGGCTTCCAGGATGGGAGCTTTCTTT. The gene calls are TRBV4-1 and TRBJ1-1; no definite D call. V lost 0 bases and J lost 10, with 18 bases in between. Germline lookup yields CDR1 MGHRA and CDR2 YSYEKL. The CDR3 sequence is 15 residues long.

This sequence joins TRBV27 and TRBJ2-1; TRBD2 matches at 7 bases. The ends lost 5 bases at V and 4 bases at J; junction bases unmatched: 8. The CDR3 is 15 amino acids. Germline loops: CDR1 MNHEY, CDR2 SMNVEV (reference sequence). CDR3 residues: CASSNAGTIYNEQFF. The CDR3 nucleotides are TGTGCCAGCAGTAACGCCGGGACTATTTACAATGAGCAGTTCTTC.

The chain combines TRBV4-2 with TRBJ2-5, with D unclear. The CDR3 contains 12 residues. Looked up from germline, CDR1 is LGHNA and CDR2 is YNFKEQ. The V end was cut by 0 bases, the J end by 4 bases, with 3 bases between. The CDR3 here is CASSQDPETQYF. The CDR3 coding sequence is TGTGCCAGCAGCCAAGATCCAGAGACCCAGTACTTC.

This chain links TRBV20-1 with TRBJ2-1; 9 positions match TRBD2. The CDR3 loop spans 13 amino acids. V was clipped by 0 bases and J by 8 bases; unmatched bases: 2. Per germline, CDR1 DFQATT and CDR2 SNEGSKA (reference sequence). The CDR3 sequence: CSARELAGDEQFF. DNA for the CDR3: TGCAGTGCTAGAGAGTTAGCGGGAGATGAGCAGTTCTTC.

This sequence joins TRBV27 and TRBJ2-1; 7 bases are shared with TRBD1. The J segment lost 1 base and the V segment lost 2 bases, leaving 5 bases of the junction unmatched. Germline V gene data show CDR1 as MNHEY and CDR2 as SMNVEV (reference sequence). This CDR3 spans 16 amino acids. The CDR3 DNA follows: TGTGCCAGCAGTTTACGAACAGGGGATTCCTACAATGAGCAGTTCTTC. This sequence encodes CASSLRTGDSYNEQFF.

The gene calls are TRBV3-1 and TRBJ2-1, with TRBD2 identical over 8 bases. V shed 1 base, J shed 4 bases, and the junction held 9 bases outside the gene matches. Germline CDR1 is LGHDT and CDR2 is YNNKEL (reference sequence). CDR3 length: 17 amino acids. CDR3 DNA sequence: TGTGCCAGCAGCCAAGCGGGGCGGGAGGCCCTATACAATGAGCAGTTCTTC. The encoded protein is CASSQAGREALYNEQFF.

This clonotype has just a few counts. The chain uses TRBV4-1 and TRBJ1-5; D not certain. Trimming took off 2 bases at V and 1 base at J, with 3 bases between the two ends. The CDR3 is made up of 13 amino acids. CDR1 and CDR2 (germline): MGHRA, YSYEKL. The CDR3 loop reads CASSQWSNQPQHF. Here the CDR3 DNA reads TGCGCCAGCAGCCAATGGAGCAATCAGCCCCAGCATTTT.